This is a list of T cell receptor beta chains from one sample in a study of blood T cells in healthy people across ages. TCRdb redid the calling of the 5' RACE reads with MiXCR, one entry per CDR3 protein. The sample consists of some 1.4 million distinct CDR3 sequences, 42% of them appearing once. Specimen: blood. These receptors were collected from a woman in her late teens or twenties in good health. The CDR3 runs from the conserved cysteine through the conserved F or W.

v_call: TRBV7-2
cdr3_length: 17
j_call: TRBJ1-5
cdr3_aa: CTSSLGTGIYSNQPQHF

v_call: TRBV27
cdr3_length: 13
j_call: TRBJ2-7
cdr3_aa: CASSQGHTYEQYF

v_call: TRBV5-1
cdr3_length: 16
j_call: TRBJ2-3
cdr3_aa: CASSSGGAWRGDTQYF

v_call: TRBV5-6
cdr3_length: 17
j_call: TRBJ2-4
cdr3_aa: CASSSTVGDLAKNIQYF

v_call: TRBV3-1
cdr3_length: 16
j_call: TRBJ2-3
cdr3_aa: CASSQDGGGMTDTQYF

v_call: TRBV10-3
cdr3_length: 11
j_call: TRBJ1-1
cdr3_aa: CATEGNTEAFF

v_call: TRBV28
cdr3_length: 15
j_call: TRBJ2-3
cdr3_aa: CASSPILELSYTQYF

v_call: TRBV29-1
cdr3_length: 14
j_call: TRBJ2-7
cdr3_aa: CSVRPTSGTYEQYF

v_call: TRBV7-9
cdr3_length: 16
j_call: NA
cdr3_aa: CASSLESGPRPYEQYF

v_call: TRBV4-2
cdr3_length: 15
j_call: TRBJ1-1
cdr3_aa: CASSQASGLSTEAFF

v_call: TRBV4-1
cdr3_length: 13
j_call: TRBJ2-7
cdr3_aa: CASSQRESYEQYF

v_call: TRBV6-6
cdr3_length: 15
j_call: TRBJ1-2
cdr3_aa: CASSPAGGSNYGYTF

v_call: TRBV7-2
cdr3_length: 12
j_call: TRBJ2-7
cdr3_aa: CASSSPLYEQYF

v_call: TRBV7-9
cdr3_length: 12
j_call: TRBJ1-4
cdr3_aa: CATGQGLEKLFF

v_call: TRBV9
cdr3_length: 16
j_call: TRBJ1-4
cdr3_aa: CASSQDRPWPGEKLFF

v_call: TRBV6-1
cdr3_length: 13
j_call: TRBJ1-5
cdr3_aa: CASSERHRGRQHF

v_call: TRBV6-6
cdr3_length: 13
j_call: TRBJ2-5
cdr3_aa: CAGSYSRSGTQYF